This passage covers 6 T cell receptor beta chains from one sample sequenced in a study of radiation and T cells in renal cell carcinoma. The table came from immunoSEQ multiplex PCR; TCRdb's copy has only in-frame clones and leaves some out. The repertoire holds 130,000 to 150,000 clones, with 86% as singletons. The time point here: blood 4 weeks post-SBRT, at nephrectomy. As for treatment: 15 Gy SBRT to primary tumor, nephrectomy 4 weeks later. Sequenced here: blood, sampled from a patient whose treatment included radiotherapy and nephrectomy. All receptors derive from a woman aged 45-65 years with renal cell carcinoma.

The chain joins TRBV29-1 to TRBJ2-5; perhaps TRBD1 as D (5 bases). This CDR3 has 12 amino acids. Germline values: CDR1 SQVTM, CDR2 ANQGSEA. The V end was cut by 5 bases, the J end by 5 bases, with 12 bases between. DNA of the CDR3: TGCAGCGTTTCGCAGGGCCGGGAGACCCAGTACTTC. Translating it yields CSVSQGRETQYF.

The V call is TRBV5-1, the J call TRBJ1-5, with unresolved D. Trimming shortened V by 1 base and J by 0 bases, and 5 bases separated the two germline ends. Germline V gene lookup returns CDR1 SGHRS and CDR2 YFSETQ. There are 14 residues in the CDR3. The CDR3 sequence is CASSLSGSNQPQHF. The CDR3 DNA is TGCGCCAGCAGCTTGTCGGGTAGCAATCAGCCCCAGCATTTT.

J is TRBJ2-3 and V is TRBV5-8, with D hard to call. The CDR3 is made up of 13 amino acids. V lost 3 bases to trimming and J lost 1 base, with 6 bases between them. Germline V lookup: CDR1 SGHTS, CDR2 YDEGEE. The CDR3 loop is CASSSSGTDTQYF. CDR3 nucleotide sequence: TGTGCCAGCAGCTCCTCTGGCACAGATACGCAGTATTTT.

The chain carries TRBV28 and TRBJ2-5, with D possibly being TRBD2 (6 bases). Per the germline V gene, CDR1 is MDHEN and CDR2 is SYDVKM. The CDR3 consists of 15 residues. Trimming cost V 3 bases and J 4 bases, with 15 bases left between them. CDR3 protein: CASSFGGGEGETQYF. CDR3 DNA: TGTGCCAGCAGTTTTGGAGGAGGGGAAGGAGAGACCCAGTACTTC.

The table lists this clone with a count of one. The rearrangement uses TRBV10-3 and TRBJ2-7, with D perhaps assigned TRBD1 or TRBD2 (5 bases each). The CDR3 spans 13 residues. Trimming took 2 bases from V and 4 from J, leaving 9 bases between them. Germline loops: CDR1 ENHRY, CDR2 SYGVKD. CDR3 residues: CAISEGREYEQYF. The CDR3 DNA is TGTGCCATCAGTGAGGGCAGGGAGTACGAGCAGTACTTC.

The chain couples TRBV6-5 to TRBJ2-4; a weak D match, TRBD2 (6 bases). This CDR3 region has 15 residues. The V gene's germline CDR1 is MNHEY and CDR2 SVGAGI. Deletions cut 2 bases from V and 6 bases from J, with 14 bases between. The CDR3 DNA reads TGTGCCAGCAGTTACGGGGGGTCAGTTGGAAACATTCAGTACTTC. It specifies CASSYGGSVGNIQYF.